These T cell receptor beta chains were read from a single sample in a study of control samples from healthy donors and cancer patients. The protocol was immunoSEQ multiplex PCR, while the TCRdb copy is restricted to in-frame clones and leaves out a portion. The table shows about 49,000 clones, with around 86% occurring only once. The sequencing sample was made of PBMCs. The receptors stem from a woman aged 45-65 years with lung cancer. Each CDR3 is given with its conserved first and last residue. D genes are given only for firm matches. A row's size may be missing; if present it is once, few, many or a size class.

j_call v_call d_call clone_size cdr3_nt cdr3_aa
TRBJ2-7 TRBV19 TRBD2 - TGTGCCAGTAGTTCACTCCGTGCTAGCGGGGCATACGAGCAGTACTTC CASSSLRASGAYEQYF
TRBJ1-1 TRBV14 - - TGTGCCAGCAGCCAAGGGTTGGCTGAAGCTTTCTTT CASSQGLAEAFF
TRBJ1-2 TRBV7-2 TRBD1 - TGTGCCAGCAGCTTACAAATTCCCGGGACAGCGATCTATGGCTACACCTTC CASSLQIPGTAIYGYTF
TRBJ2-3 TRBV4-3 TRBD2 - TGCGCCAGCAGCCAAGGTATACCGGGGGGGACTACGCAGTATTTT CASSQGIPGGTTQYF
TRBJ2-2 TRBV5-1 - - TGCGCCAGCAGCTTGGAAACTAACACCGGGGAGCTGTTTTTT CASSLETNTGELFF
TRBJ2-5 TRBV19 - - TGTGCCAGTAGAGGGACGGGGGAAGAGACCCAGTACTTC CASRGTGEETQYF
TRBJ1-2 TRBV28 - once TGTGCCAGCAGTGCAGGCCTCTTCTATGGCTACACCTTC CASSAGLFYGYTF
TRBJ2-3 TRBV5-8 TRBD2 - TGTGCCAGCAGCCCGGGGGGGCGTACAGATACGCAGTATTTT CASSPGGRTDTQYF
TRBJ1-2 TRBV29-1 TRBD1 few TGCAGCGTTGAAGAAGACAGGGCGTATGGCTACACCTTC CSVEEDRAYGYTF
TRBJ1-4 TRBV28 TRBD1 - TGTGCCAGCAGTTTGGCAGGGGGAGAAGGGGAAAAACTGTTTTTT CASSLAGGEGEKLFF